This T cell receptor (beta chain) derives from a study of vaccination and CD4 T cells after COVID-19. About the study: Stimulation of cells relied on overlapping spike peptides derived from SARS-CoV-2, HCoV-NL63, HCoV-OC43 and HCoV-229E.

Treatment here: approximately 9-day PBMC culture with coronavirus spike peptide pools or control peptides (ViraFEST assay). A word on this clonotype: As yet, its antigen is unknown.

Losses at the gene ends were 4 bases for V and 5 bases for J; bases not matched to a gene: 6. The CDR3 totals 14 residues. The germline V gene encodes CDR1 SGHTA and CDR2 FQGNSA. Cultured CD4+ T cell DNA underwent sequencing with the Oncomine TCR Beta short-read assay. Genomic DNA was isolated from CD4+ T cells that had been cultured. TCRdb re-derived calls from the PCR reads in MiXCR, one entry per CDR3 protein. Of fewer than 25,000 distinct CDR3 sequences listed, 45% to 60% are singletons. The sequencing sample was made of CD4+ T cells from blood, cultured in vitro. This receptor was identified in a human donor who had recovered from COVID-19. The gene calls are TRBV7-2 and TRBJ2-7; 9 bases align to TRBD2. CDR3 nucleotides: TGTGCCAGCAGCTCAAGAGCGGGAGGCAACGAGCAGTACTTC. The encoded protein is CASSSRAGGNEQYF.